This passage covers 9 T cell receptor beta chains from one sample sequenced in a study of T-cell reconstitution after alpha-beta-depleted transplantation in children (dated by TCRdb to 2016 to 2018). The method behind the library was PCR. Sequencing instrument: Illumina HiSeq 2500. TCR library preparation used molecular barcoding, with unique molecular identifiers applied to normalize quantification of the TCRbeta repertoire. TCRdb reprocessing: public reads trimmed at Q25 with fastp, clones called with MiXCR, in-frame beta chains kept. Each entry is one CDR3 protein sequence, shown with its most common DNA and genes. Across this sample there are about 400,000 distinct CDR3 sequences, with roughly 15% seen only once. The top ten clones comprise over 3.5% of the sample. The sequenced sample was PBMCs, obtained from the stem cell graft. These receptor sequences come from a human donor who donated a stem cell graft to a child with Fanconi anemia.

This clonotype turned up a few times. V is TRBV6-2 or TRBV6-3 and J is TRBJ2-7, with D possibly TRBD2 on 5 matching bases. V was clipped by 2 bases and J by 9 bases, with 14 bases between them. Germline-derived CDR1 and CDR2 are MNHEY and SVGEGT. This CDR3 is 13 amino acids long. The CDR3 here is CASSYEGLSAQYV. The CDR3 nucleotides are TGTGCCAGCAGTTACGAGGGCCTTTCTGCGCAGTACGTC.

This clonotype was counted between two and nine times. V and J are TRBV29-1 and TRBJ1-1; D is uncertain. The length of the CDR3 is 13 residues. V lost 4 bases to trimming and J lost 0 bases, with 9 bases between them. Germline-derived CDR1 and CDR2 are SQVTM and ANQGSEA. CDR3 in DNA: TGCAGCGTTGTAAGTGGTCTGAACACTGAAGCTTTCTTT. Protein product: CSVVSGLNTEAFF.

V gene TRBV6-1 combines with J gene TRBJ2-2; 8 bases align to TRBD2. Germline V gene sequence: CDR1 MNHNS, CDR2 SASEGT. The CDR3 loop spans 15 amino acids. J gave up 5 bases and V 6 bases, and 8 bases lay outside the gene matches. Here the CDR3 DNA reads TGTGCCAGCAGCCTGACTAGCGCGCAAACCGGGGAGCTGTTTTTT. The encoded protein is CASSLTSAQTGELFF.

This clonotype has only a few counts. This chain uses TRBV10-3 with TRBJ1-1; 11 bases line up with TRBD1. This CDR3 is built from 15 residues. Germline V lookup: CDR1 ENHRY, CDR2 SYGVKD. Trimming cost V 5 bases and J 6 bases; bases outside gene matches: 8. This chain's CDR3 is CAISPSPGQGAEAFF. Written as DNA, the CDR3 is TGTGCCATCAGTCCCTCGCCGGGACAGGGGGCTGAAGCTTTCTTT.

The table lists this clonotype with many counts. The chain carries TRBV7-8 and TRBJ1-1; possibly TRBD1 for D (5 bases). From germline, CDR1 is SGHVS and CDR2 FQNEAQ. The V end was cut by 0 bases, the J end by 4 bases, with 9 bases between. The CDR3 extends over 14 amino acids. The CDR3 region has the DNA TGTGCCAGCAGCTTAGCGGCAGGGACCACTGAAGCTTTCTTT. Protein: CASSLAAGTTEAFF.

This clonotype was counted a few times. The V gene is TRBV11-2, the J gene TRBJ2-1, with D maybe TRBD2 (5 bases). Trimming shortened V by 3 bases and J by 5 bases, and 8 bases separated the two germline ends. The germline V gene has CDR1 SGHAT and CDR2 FQNNGV. The CDR3 sequence is 13 residues long. CDR3: CASSFGLNNEQFF. DNA for the CDR3: TGTGCCAGCAGCTTTGGACTGAACAATGAGCAGTTCTTC.

This rearrangement joins TRBV15 to TRBJ2-1; D perhaps matches TRBD1 (5 bases). V was cut by 5 bases and J by 4 bases, with 21 bases left in between. The germline V gene encodes CDR1 LNHNV and CDR2 YYDKDF (reference sequence). CDR3 size: 17 residues. The CDR3, as DNA: TGTGCCACCAGCGGGGTCCGAGACAGCCGGCTATACAATGAGCAGTTCTTC. This sequence encodes CATSGVRDSRLYNEQFF.

This clonotype was picked up a small number of times. CDR3 nucleotide sequence: TGTGCCAGCAGTTACGGGACGGAGGTCACTGAAGCTTTCTTT. Residues: CASSYGTEVTEAFF. The V call is TRBV28, the J call TRBJ1-1; a possible D gene is TRBD1 (5 bases). The CDR3 runs to 14 residues. Germline lookup yields CDR1 MDHEN and CDR2 SYDVKM. V was clipped by 4 bases and J by 4 bases, with 13 bases between them.

This clonotype was picked up many times. This sequence joins TRBV28 and TRBJ2-7, with D perhaps TRBD2 (5 bases). Between the trimmed V and J ends, which lost 3 bases and 0 bases, there was a span of 9 bases. The CDR3 contains 14 residues. CDR1 and CDR2 (germline): MDHEN, SYDVKM. In DNA form, the CDR3 reads TGTGCCAGCAGTTTCCCAACTAGCTCCTACGAGCAGTACGTC. Translation: CASSFPTSSYEQYV.